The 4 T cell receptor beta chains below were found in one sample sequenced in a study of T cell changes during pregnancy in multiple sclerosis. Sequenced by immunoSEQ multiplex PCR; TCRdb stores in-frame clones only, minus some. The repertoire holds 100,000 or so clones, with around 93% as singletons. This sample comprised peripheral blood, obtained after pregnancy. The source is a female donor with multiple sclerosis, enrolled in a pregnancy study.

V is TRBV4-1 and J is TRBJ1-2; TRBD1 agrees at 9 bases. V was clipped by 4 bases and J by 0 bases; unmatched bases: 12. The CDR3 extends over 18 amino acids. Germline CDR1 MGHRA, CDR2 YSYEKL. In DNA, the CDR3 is TGCGCCAGCAGCCCTGCCTTGGACAGGGGTCTAGCTAACTATGGCTACACCTTC. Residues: CASSPALDRGLANYGYTF.

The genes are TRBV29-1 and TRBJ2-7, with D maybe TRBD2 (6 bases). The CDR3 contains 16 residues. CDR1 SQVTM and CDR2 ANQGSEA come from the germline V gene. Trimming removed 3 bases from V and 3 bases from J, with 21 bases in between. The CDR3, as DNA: TGCAGCGTTGAGGTGGGGGACTGGGGTAGGGGCTACGAGCAGTACTTC. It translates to CSVEVGDWGRGYEQYF.

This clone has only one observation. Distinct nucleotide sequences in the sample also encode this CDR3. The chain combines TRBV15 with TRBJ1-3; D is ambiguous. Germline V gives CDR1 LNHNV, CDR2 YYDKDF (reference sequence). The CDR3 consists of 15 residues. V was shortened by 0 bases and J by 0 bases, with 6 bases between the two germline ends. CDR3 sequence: CATSRDGSSGNTIYF. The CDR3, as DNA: TGTGCCACCAGCAGAGACGGGAGCTCTGGAAACACCATATATTTT.

Here the CDR3 reads CASSFTGEEKLFF. The DNA of the CDR3 is TGTGCCAGCAGTTTTACAGGGGAGGAAAAACTGTTTTTT. The J gene is TRBJ1-4, the V gene TRBV27; 7 bases fit TRBD1. CDR3 length: 13 amino acids. Germline loops: CDR1 MNHEY, CDR2 SMNVEV (reference sequence). Unmatched junction bases numbered 3, after V lost 3 bases and J lost 8 bases. The full variable domain, rest sourced from reference TRBV27 and TRBJ1-4, is EAQVTQNPRYLITVTGKKLTVTCSQNMNHEYMSWYRQDPGLGLRQIYYSMNVEVTDKGDVPEGYKVSRKEKRNFPLILESPSPNQTSLYFCASSFTGEEKLFFGSGTQLSVL.